This TCR beta chain was identified in a study of blood T cell repertoires in COVID-19 (TCRdb year 2020). Notes on the research overall: Samples from collaborators originated in the United States, Italy and Spain and spanned both the acute and convalescent phases of COVID-19. The prospective study material was composed of cDNA or gDNA derived from T cells, B-cell-depleted T cells, or PBMCs. The dataset comprised deeply sampled blood TCRbeta repertoires from subjects exposed to, actively infected with, or recovered from COVID-19. A freely available public database, intended as a resource for researchers studying the immune response to SARS-CoV-2, is where the repertoires were released. Samples came from the ongoing ImmuneRACE study (first 160 participants) plus 1,254 subjects from 6 global collaborators. A de-identified subject ID, COVID-19 status, age in years and sex were almost always included in the sample metadata. Where available, HLA class I and class II types were obtained from metadata supplied by the sample provider rather than from assay-based typing. What the research found in general, with its limitations: The quantity of clinical and demographic metadata differed by source and by participant and was supplied without curation.

TCRbeta CDR3 regions were amplified from genomic DNA using the immunoSEQ Assay, a bias-controlled multiplex PCR. The authors' pipeline ran thus. The number of nucleated cells in each sample was estimated by amplification of reference gene primers within the assay. Sequence reads were collapsed and filtered to measure the absolute abundance of every unique TCRbeta CDR3 rearrangement. For each sample, productive Simpson clonality was calculated as the square root of Simpson's diversity index across productive rearrangements. In its TCRdb copy, this immuneACCESS table keeps in-frame sequences only and misses some clones. Where compared with another copy, unresolved V genes explain less than half of these, and the others have no known cause. That table furnishes V, J and clone size, whereas the DNA furnished D and trimming. The sample table contains about 140,000 clones; only one count was recorded for approximately 80% of them. The ten largest account for 1.5% to 2% of the sample.

From cysteine to phenylalanine, the CDR3 is 15 amino acids long. Just the 45-base CDR3 DNA is kept, in frame starting at base 1. Enrolling through a virtual design, the prospective study's participants ranged in age from roughly 18 to 90 years and lived across about two dozen United States geographic areas. In the prospective study, cohorts were assigned on the basis of participant-reported clinical history obtained from a screening survey and a study questionnaire. A participant counted as exposed if, within 2 weeks of entering the study, that participant had been in contact with someone who had a PCR-confirmed or clinician-diagnosed COVID-19 case. In the prospective study, mobile phlebotomists collected whole blood, serum and a nasopharyngeal or oropharyngeal swab from each participant. Additional blood draws and questionnaires over an approximately two-month period could optionally be provided by prospective study participants. Prospective study blood samples were shipped either frozen or at room temperature before DNA extraction.

Concerning this clone itself: What this receptor recognizes is not known. Per-base quality was not reported, and no clone a single base away is much larger than it.

The chain uses TRBV21-1 and TRBJ2-2; the listed D gene, TRBD2, was not tested against the DNA. TRBV21-1 is a pseudogene segment. This receptor was identified in a young woman who had been exposed to COVID-19. The sample taken for sequencing was PBMCs or T cells enriched from blood (not recorded which). Here the CDR3 is given as CASSDTRPNTGELFF. The sequenced DNA is TGTGCCAGCAGCGATACTAGGCCGAACACCGGGGAGCTGTTTTTT.